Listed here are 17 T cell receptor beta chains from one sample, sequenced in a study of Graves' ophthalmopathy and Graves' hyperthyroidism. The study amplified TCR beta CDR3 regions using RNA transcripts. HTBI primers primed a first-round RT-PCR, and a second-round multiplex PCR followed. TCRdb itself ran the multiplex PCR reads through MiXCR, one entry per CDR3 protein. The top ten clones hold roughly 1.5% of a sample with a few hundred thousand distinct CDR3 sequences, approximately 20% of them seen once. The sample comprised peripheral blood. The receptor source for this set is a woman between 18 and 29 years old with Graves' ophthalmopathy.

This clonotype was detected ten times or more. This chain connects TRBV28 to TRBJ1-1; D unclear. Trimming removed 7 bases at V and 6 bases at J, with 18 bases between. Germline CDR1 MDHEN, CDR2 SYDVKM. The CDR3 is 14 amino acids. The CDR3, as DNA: TGTGCCAGCAATTGGCCGTCGGGAAGCGCTGAAGCTTTCTTT. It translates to CASNWPSGSAEAFF.

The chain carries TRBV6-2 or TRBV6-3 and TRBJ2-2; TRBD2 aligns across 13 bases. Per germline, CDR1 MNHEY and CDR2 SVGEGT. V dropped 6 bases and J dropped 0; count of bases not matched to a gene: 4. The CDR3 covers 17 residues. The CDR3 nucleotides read TGTGCCAGCAGCTCACTAGCGGGAGGGCCGAACACCGGGGAGCTGTTTTTT. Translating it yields CASSSLAGGPNTGELFF.

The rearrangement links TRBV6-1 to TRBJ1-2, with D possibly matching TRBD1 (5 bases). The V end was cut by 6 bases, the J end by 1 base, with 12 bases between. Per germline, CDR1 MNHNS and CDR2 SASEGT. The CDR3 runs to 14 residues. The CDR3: CASRTALINYGYTF. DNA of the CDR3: TGTGCCAGCAGGACAGCACTCATTAACTATGGCTACACCTTC.

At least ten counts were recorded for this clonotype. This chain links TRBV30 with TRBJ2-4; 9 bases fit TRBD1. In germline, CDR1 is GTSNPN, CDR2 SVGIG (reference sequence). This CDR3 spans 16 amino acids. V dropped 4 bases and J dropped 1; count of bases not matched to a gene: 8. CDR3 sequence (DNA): TGTGCCTGGACTCAACCCGGGACAGGGGCCAAAAACATTCAGTACTTC. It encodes CAWTQPGTGAKNIQYF.

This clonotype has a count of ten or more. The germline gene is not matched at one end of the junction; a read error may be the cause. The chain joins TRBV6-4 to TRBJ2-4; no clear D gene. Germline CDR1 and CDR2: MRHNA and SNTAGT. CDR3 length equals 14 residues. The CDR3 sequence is CASSNSLAKDIQYF. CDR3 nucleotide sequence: TGTGCCAGCAGTAACAGTTTAGCCAAAGACATTCAGTACTTC.

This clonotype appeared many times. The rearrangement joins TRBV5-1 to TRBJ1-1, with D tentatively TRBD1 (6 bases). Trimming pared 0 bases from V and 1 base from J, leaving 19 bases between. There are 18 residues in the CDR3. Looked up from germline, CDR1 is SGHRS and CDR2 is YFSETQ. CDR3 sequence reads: CASSLGPPDSLKNTEAFF. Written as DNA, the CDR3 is TGCGCCAGCAGCTTGGGACCCCCGGACAGCCTTAAGAACACTGAAGCTTTCTTT.

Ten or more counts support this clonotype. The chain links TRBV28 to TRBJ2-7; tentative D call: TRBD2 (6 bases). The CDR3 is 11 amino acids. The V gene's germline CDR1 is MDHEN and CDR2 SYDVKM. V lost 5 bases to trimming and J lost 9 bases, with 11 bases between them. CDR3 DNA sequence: TGTGCCAGCAGTGGGGGGTTCGGGCAGTACTTC. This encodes CASSGGFGQYF.

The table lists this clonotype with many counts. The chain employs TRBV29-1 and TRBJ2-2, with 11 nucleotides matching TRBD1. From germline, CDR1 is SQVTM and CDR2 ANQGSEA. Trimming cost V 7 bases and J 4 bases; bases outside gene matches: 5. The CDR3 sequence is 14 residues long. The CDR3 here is CSARTGGFTGELFF. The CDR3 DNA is TGCAGCGCACGGACAGGGGGCTTCACCGGGGAGCTGTTTTTT.

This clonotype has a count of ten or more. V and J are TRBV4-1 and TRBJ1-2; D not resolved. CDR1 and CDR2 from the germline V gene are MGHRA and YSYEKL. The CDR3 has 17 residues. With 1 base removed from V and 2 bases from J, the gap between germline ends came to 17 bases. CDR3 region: CASSQVSGNSPNYGYTF. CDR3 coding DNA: TGCGCCAGCAGCCAAGTGAGTGGAAACAGCCCGAACTATGGCTACACCTTC.

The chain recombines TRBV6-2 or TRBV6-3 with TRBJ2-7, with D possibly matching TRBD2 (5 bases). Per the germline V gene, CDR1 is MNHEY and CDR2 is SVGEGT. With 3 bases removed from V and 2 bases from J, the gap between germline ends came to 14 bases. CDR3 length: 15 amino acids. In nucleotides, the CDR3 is TGTGCCAGCAGTTATGGACTGGCATTAACCTACGAGCAGTACTTC. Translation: CASSYGLALTYEQYF.

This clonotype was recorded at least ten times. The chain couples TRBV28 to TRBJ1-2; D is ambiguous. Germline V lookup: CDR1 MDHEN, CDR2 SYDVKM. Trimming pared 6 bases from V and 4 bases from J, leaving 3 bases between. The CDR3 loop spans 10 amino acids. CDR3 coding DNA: TGTGCCAGCAGCTCCTATGGCTACACCTTC. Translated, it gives CASSSYGYTF.

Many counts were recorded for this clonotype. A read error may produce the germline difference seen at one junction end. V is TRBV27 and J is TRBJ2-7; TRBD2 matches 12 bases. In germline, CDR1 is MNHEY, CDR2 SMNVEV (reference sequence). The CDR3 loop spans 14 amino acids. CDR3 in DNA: TGTGCCAGCAGTCCGGGGACTAGCGGGTACGAGCGGTACTTC. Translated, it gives CASSPGTSGYERYF.

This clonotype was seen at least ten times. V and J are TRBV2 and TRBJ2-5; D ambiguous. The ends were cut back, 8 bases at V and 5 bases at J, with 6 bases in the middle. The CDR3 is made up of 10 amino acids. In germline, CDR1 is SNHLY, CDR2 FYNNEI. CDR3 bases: TGTGCCAGCGCCTGGGAGACCCAGTACTTC. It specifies CASAWETQYF.

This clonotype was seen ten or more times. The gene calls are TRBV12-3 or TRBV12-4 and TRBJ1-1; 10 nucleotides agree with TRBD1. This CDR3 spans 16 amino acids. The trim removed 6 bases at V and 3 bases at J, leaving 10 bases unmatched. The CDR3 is CASSRTGGFKHTEAFF. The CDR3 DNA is TGTGCCAGCAGCCGGACAGGGGGGTTTAAGCACACTGAAGCTTTCTTT.

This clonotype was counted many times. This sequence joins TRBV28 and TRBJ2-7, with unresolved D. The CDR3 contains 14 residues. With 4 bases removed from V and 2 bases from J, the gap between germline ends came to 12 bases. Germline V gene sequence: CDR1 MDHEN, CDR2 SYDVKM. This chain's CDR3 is CASSSPGITYEQYF. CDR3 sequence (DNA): TGTGCCAGCAGTTCCCCCGGAATCACCTACGAGCAGTACTTC.

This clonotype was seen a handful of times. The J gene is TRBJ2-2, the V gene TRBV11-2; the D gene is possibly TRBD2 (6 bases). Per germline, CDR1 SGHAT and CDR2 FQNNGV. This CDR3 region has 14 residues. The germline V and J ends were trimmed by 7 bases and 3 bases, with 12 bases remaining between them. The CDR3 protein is CASTYGGHTGELFF. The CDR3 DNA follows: TGTGCCAGCACCTACGGGGGTCACACCGGGGAGCTGTTTTTT.

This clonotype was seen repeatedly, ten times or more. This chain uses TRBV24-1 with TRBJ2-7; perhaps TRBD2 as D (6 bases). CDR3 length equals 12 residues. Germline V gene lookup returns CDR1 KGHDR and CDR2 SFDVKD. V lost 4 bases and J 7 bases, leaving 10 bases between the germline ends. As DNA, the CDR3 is TGTGCCACCAGTGAGGTGGCGGGGGAGCAGTACTTC. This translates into CATSEVAGEQYF.